This is a list of T cell receptor beta chains from one sample in a study of CD8 T cells in Susac syndrome. TCRdb independently ran MiXCR on the immunoSEQ multiplex PCR reads; one entry per CDR3 protein. The data show about 140,000 distinct CDR3 sequences, 94% seen once. The sample consisted of CD4+ T cells from PBMCs. The receptors were gathered from a human donor in good health. Both conserved end residues are part of each CDR3. A D gene is named only where the DNA matches it firmly. Not all rows give a size; the values are once, few, many and, for expanded clones, a class.

clone_size j_call d_call v_call cdr3_aa cdr3_nt
- TRBJ1-2 - TRBV28 CASSPRNYGYTF TGTGCCAGCAGTCCCCGAAACTATGGCTACACCTTC
- TRBJ1-3 - TRBV20-1 CSASLSGNTIYF TGCAGTGCTAGCCTCTCTGGAAACACCATATATTTT
- TRBJ2-3 TRBD2 TRBV20-1 CSAMKTGTSGITDTQYF TGCAGTGCTATGAAAACGGGGACTAGCGGGATCACAGATACGCAGTATTTT
- TRBJ2-3 - TRBV9 CASSVGRTDTQYF TGTGCCAGCAGCGTCGGCCGCACAGATACGCAGTATTTT
- TRBJ1-2 TRBD1 TRBV13 CASGRSRDSRIGGYTF TGTGCCAGCGGAAGATCCCGGGACAGCCGGATCGGTGGCTACACCTTC
- TRBJ2-7 - TRBV9 CASSRGSSGHEQYF TGTGCCAGCAGCCGCGGGTCAAGCGGCCACGAGCAGTACTTC
- TRBJ2-7 TRBD1 TRBV6-1 CASSASSGQGLYEQYF TGTGCCAGCAGTGCATCGTCGGGACAGGGGTTGTACGAGCAGTACTTC
- TRBJ1-5 - TRBV28 CASSSLGNQPQHF TGTGCCAGCAGTTCCCTAGGGAATCAGCCCCAGCATTTT
- TRBJ1-1 - TRBV2 CASSEQTLGTEAFF TGTGCCAGCAGTGAACAAACCTTGGGAACTGAAGCTTTCTTT
- TRBJ2-2 - TRBV12-3/TRBV12-4 CASSVAGPVTLTGELFF TGTGCCAGCAGTGTCGCCGGGCCGGTGACTCTGACCGGGGAGCTGTTTTTT
once TRBJ2-1 TRBD2 TRBV2 CASNLAGEQFF TGTGCCAGCAATTTAGCGGGGGAGCAGTTCTTC
- TRBJ1-4 - TRBV7-8 CASSLAVATNEKLFF TGTGCCAGCAGCTTAGCGGTTGCAACTAATGAAAAACTGTTTTTT
- TRBJ1-2 - TRBV29-1 CSVERQGILYGYTF TGCAGCGTTGAGAGGCAGGGGATCCTTTATGGCTACACCTTC
- TRBJ1-4 - TRBV7-9 CASSPTQGWGEKLFF TGTGCCAGCAGCCCGACACAGGGTTGGGGGGAAAAACTGTTTTTT
- TRBJ1-1 - TRBV25-1 CASSAARGQNTEAFF TGTGCCAGCAGTGCTGCTCGGGGGCAGAACACTGAAGCTTTCTTT
- TRBJ1-5 - TRBV5-6 CASSSTVSSGQPQHF TGTGCCAGCAGCTCAACGGTCTCCTCAGGGCAGCCCCAGCATTTT
- TRBJ1-3 - TRBV14 CASSQVTGPSGNTIYF TGTGCCAGCAGCCAAGTGACAGGACCCTCTGGAAACACCATATATTTT
- TRBJ2-1 TRBD2 TRBV20-1 CSASGGTSGRHNEQFF TGCAGTGCTAGTGGGGGGACTAGCGGGAGGCACAATGAGCAGTTCTTC
- TRBJ1-1 - TRBV9 CASSVEKGAGTLFLNTEAFF TGTGCCAGCAGCGTAGAGAAAGGGGCAGGCACCCTATTTTTGAACACTGAAGCTTTCTTT
- TRBJ2-5 TRBD2 TRBV2 CASSGGLAGTSYF TGTGCCAGCAGTGGTGGACTAGCGGGAACGTCCTACTTC
- TRBJ1-1 - TRBV29-1 CSVADTTEAFF TGCAGCGTTGCCGACACGACTGAAGCTTTCTTT
- TRBJ2-3 - TRBV3-1 CASSQGDRAQDTQYF TGTGCCAGCAGCCAAGGAGACAGAGCACAGGATACGCAGTATTTT
- TRBJ2-7 - TRBV5-1 CASSLTGNEQYF TGCGCCAGCAGCTTGACAGGGAACGAGCAGTACTTC
- TRBJ2-1 TRBD2 TRBV27 CASSFRRLAGGNNEQFF TGTGCCAGCAGTTTTCGACGACTAGCGGGAGGAAACAATGAGCAGTTCTTC
- TRBJ1-5 - TRBV10-3 CAISPDGSNQPQHF TGTGCCATCAGTCCGGACGGTTCCAATCAGCCCCAGCATTTT
- TRBJ2-2 TRBD2 TRBV3-1 CASSQASGANTGELFF TGTGCCAGCAGCCAGGCTAGCGGTGCGAACACCGGGGAGCTGTTTTTT
- TRBJ2-1 TRBD2 TRBV9 CASSVGARTGGPSYNEQFF TGTGCCAGCAGCGTAGGGGCCAGAACGGGAGGACCAAGTTACAATGAGCAGTTCTTC
- TRBJ1-1 - TRBV27 CASSFGGRDQILRDTEAFF TGTGCCAGCAGTTTCGGGGGCAGGGACCAGATTCTGCGGGACACTGAAGCTTTCTTT
- TRBJ2-7 - TRBV30 CASTGPAYEQYF TGTGCCTCTACAGGGCCTGCCTACGAGCAGTACTTC
- TRBJ1-3 - TRBV7-9 CASSSEGNTIYF TGTGCCAGCAGCTCTGAGGGAAACACCATATATTTT
- TRBJ2-5 - TRBV7-7 CASTLVGPLGTQYF TGTGCTAGCACCTTAGTGGGGCCTTTAGGGACCCAGTACTTC
- TRBJ2-7 - TRBV29-1 CSVGRDSYEQYF TGCAGCGTTGGCCGGGACTCCTACGAGCAGTACTTC
- TRBJ1-4 TRBD1 TRBV30 CACPGTGAPINEKLFF TGTGCCTGCCCCGGGACAGGGGCACCTATTAATGAAAAACTGTTTTTT
- TRBJ2-3 TRBD2 TRBV27 CASSSTRLAVPNTDTQYF TGTGCCAGCAGTTCGACTCGACTAGCGGTCCCGAACACAGATACGCAGTATTTT
- TRBJ2-5 - TRBV10-2 CASSPPGDPSAQYF TGCGCCAGCAGCCCCCCGGGGGACCCCTCCGCCCAGTACTTC
once TRBJ2-1 - TRBV27 CASSIATTYNEQFF TGTGCCAGCAGTATAGCGACTACTTACAATGAGCAGTTCTTC